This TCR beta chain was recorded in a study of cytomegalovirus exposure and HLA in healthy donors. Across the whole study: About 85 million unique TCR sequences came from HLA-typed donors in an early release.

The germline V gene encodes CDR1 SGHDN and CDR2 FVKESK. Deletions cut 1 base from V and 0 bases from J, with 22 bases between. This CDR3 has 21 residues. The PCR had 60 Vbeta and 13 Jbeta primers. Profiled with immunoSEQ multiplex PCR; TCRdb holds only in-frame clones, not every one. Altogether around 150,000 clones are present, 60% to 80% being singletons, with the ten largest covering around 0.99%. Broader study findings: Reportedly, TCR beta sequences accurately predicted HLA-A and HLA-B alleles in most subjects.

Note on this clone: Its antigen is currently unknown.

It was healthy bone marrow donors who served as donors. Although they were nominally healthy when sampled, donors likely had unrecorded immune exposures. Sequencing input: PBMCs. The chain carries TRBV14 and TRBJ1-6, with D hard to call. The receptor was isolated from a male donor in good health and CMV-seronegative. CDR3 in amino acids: CASSQAPVSLAWRSYNSPLHF. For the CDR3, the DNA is TGTGCCAGCAGCCAAGCCCCCGTTTCTCTAGCATGGCGCTCCTATAATTCACCCCTCCACTTT.